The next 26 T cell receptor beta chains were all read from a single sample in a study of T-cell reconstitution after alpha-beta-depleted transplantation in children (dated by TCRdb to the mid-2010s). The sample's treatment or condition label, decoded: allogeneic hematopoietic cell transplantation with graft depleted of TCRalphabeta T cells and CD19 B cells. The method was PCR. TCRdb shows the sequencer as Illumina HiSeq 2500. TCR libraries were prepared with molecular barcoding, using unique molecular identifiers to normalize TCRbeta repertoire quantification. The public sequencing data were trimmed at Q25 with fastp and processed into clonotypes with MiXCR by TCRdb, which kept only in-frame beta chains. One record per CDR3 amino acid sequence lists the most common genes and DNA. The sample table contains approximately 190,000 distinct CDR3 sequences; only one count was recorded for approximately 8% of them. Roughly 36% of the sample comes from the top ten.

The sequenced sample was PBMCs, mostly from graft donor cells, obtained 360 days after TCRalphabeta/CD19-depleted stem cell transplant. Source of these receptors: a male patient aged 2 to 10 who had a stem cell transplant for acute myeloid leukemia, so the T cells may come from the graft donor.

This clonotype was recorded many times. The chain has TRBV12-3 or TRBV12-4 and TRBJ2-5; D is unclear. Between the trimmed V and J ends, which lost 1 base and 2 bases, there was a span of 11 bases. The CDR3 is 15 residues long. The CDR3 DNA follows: TGTGCCAGCAGTTTAGGTGGAGTCTTACAAGAGACCCAGTACTTC. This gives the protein CASSLGGVLQETQYF.

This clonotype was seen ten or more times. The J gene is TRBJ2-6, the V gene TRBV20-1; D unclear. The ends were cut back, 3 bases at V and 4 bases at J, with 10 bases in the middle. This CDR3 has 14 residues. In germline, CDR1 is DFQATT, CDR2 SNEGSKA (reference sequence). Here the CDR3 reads CSASTGSGANVLTF. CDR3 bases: TGCAGTGCTAGTACTGGCAGCGGGGCCAACGTCCTGACTTTC.

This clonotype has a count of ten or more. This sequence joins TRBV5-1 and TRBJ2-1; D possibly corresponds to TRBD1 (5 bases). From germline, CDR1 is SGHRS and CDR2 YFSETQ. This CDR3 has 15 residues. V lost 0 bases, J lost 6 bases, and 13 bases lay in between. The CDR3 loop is CASSLVRVQVNEQFF. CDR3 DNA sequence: TGCGCCAGCAGCTTGGTCAGGGTACAGGTCAATGAGCAGTTCTTC.

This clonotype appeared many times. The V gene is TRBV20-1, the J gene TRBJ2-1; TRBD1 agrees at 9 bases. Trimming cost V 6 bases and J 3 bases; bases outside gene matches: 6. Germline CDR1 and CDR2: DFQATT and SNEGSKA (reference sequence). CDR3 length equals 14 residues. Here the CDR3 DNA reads TGCAGTGCCCCGGGACAGGGTAACTACAATGAGCAGTTCTTC. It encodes CSAPGQGNYNEQFF.

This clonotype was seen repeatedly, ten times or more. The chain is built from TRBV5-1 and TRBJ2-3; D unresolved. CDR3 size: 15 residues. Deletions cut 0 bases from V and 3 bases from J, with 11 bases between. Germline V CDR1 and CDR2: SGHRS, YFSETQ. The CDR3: CASSLGRQLTDTQYF. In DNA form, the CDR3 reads TGCGCCAGCAGCTTGGGAAGACAATTGACAGATACGCAGTATTTT.

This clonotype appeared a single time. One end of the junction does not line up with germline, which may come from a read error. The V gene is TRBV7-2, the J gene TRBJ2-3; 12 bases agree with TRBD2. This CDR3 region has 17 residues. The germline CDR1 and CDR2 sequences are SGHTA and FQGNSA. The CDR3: CANSFSLTSGSTDTQYF. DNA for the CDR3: TGTGCCAACAGCTTCTCACTGACTAGCGGGAGTACAGATACGCAGTATTTT.

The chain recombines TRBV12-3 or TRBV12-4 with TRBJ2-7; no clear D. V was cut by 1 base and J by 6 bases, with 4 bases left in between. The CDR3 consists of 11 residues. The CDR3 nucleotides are TGTGCCAGCAGTTTAGAGTTCGAGCAGTACTTC. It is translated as CASSLEFEQYF.

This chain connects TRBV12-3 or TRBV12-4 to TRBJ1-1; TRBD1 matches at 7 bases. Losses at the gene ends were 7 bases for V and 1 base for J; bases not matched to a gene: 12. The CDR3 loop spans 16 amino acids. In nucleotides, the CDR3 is TGTGCCAGCAAAACCGGTCCCGGGACAGAGAACACTGAAGCTTTCTTT. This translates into CASKTGPGTENTEAFF.

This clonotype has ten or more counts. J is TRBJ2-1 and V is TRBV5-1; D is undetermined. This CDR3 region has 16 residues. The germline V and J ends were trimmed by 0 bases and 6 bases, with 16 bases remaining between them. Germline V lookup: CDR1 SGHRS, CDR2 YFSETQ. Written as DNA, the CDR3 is TGCGCCAGCAGCTTGGGAATAGATCCCTTCTTCAATGAGCAGTTCTTC. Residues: CASSLGIDPFFNEQFF.

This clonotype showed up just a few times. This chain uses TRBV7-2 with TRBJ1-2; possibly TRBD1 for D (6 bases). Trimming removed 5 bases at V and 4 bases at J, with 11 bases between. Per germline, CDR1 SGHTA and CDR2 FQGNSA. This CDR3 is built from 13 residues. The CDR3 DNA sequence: TGTGCCAGCAGCCCCGACAGGTTCTATGGCTACACCTTC. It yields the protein CASSPDRFYGYTF.

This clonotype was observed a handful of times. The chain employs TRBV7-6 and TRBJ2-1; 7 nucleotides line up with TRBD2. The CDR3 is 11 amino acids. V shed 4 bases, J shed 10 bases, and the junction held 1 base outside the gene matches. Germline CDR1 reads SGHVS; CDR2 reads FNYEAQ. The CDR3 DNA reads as TGTGCCAGCAGCTGGGGAGGGGAGCAGTTCTTC. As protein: CASSWGGEQFF.

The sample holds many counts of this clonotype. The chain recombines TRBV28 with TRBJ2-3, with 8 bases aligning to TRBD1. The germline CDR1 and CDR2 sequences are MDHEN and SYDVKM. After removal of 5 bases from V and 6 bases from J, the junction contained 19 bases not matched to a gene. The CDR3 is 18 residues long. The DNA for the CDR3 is TGTGCCAGCAGTAGTCTCGTCCTAAGACAGGGGATGCGGGATACGCAGTATTTT. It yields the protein CASSSLVLRQGMRDTQYF.

The CDR3, as DNA: TGTGCCAGCAGTCTGGACTGGACGGAGACCCAGTACTTC. Translating it yields CASSLDWTETQYF. The chain has TRBV12-3 or TRBV12-4 and TRBJ2-5; tentative D call: TRBD2 (5 bases). V lost 5 bases and J lost 5, with 12 bases in between. The CDR3 spans 13 residues.

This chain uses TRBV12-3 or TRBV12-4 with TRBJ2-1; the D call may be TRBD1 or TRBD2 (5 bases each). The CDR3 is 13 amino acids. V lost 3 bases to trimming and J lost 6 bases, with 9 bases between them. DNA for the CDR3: TGTGCCAGCAGTTTTTCCGGGACCAATGAGCAGTTCTTC. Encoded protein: CASSFSGTNEQFF.

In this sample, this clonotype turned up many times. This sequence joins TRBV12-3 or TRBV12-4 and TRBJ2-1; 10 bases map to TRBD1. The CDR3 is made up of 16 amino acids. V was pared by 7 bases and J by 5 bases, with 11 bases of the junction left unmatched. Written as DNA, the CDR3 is TGTGCCAGCACCCAGCGCCTGGGGACAGGGGACAATGAGCAGTTCTTC. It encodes CASTQRLGTGDNEQFF.

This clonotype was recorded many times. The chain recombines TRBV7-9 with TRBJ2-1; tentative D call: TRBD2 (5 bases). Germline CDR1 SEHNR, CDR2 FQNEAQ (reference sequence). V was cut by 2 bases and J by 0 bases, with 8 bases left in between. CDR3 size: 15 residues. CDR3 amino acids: CASSLRESSYNEQFF. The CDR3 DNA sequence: TGTGCCAGCAGCTTAAGGGAGAGCTCCTACAATGAGCAGTTCTTC.

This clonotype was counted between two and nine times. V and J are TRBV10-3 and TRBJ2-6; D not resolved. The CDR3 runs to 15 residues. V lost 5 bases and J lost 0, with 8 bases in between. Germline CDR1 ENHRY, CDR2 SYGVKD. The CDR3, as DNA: TGTGCCATCAGTCCCGTTCTCTCTGGGGCCAACGTCCTGACTTTC. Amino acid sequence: CAISPVLSGANVLTF.

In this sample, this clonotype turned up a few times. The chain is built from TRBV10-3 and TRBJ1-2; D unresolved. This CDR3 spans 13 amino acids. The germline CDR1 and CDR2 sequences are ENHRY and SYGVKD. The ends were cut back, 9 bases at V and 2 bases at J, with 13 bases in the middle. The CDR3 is CAMAADPNYGYTF. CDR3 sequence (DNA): TGTGCCATGGCGGCAGACCCAAACTATGGCTACACCTTC.

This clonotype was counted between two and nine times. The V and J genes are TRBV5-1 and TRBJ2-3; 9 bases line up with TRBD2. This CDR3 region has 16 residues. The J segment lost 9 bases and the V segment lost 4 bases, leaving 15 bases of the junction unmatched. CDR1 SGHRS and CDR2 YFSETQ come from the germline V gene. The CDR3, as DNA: TGCGCCAGCAGCCCGGATAGCGGGGGAGCGTATAAAACGCAGTATTTT. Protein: CASSPDSGGAYKTQYF.

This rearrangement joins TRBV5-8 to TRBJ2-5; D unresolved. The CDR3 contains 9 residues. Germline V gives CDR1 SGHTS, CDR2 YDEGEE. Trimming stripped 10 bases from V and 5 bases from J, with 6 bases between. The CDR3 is CACSETQYF. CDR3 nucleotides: TGTGCCTGCTCCGAGACCCAGTACTTC.

The CDR3 DNA reads as TGTGCCAGCAGTCTTGACAGGGCGCGCTACGAGCAGTACTTC. Protein product: CASSLDRARYEQYF. The rearrangement uses TRBV6-1 and TRBJ2-7, with TRBD1 matching over 7 bases. From germline, CDR1 is MNHNS and CDR2 SASEGT. CDR3 size: 14 residues. V shed 5 bases, J shed 3 bases, and the junction held 7 bases outside the gene matches.

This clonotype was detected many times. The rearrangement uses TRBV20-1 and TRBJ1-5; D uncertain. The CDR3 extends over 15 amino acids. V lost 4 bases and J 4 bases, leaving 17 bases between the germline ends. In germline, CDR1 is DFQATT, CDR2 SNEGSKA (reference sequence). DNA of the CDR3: TGCAGTGCTACTGTGAACACGGCCCTTAATCAGCCCCAGCATTTT. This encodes CSATVNTALNQPQHF.

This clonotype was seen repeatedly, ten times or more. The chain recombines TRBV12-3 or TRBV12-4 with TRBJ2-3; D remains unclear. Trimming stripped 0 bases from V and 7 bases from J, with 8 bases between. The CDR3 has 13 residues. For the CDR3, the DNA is TGTGCCAGCAGTTTAGCGCAGGCCTATACGCAGTATTTT. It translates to CASSLAQAYTQYF.

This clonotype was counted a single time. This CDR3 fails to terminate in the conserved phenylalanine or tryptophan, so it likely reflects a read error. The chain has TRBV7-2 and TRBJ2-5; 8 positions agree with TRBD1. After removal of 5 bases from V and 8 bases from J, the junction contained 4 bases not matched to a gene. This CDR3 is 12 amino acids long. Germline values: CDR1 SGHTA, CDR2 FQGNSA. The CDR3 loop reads CASSPRGRTQYY. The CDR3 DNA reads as TGTGCCAGCAGCCCCAGGGGGCGAACCCAGTACTAC.

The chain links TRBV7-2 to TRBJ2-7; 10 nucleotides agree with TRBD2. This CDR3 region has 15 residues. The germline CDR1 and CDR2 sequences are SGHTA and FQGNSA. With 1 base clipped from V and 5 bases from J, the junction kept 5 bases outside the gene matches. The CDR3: CASSLEAGGLHEQYF. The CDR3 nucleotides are TGTGCCAGCAGCTTAGAAGCGGGAGGGCTCCACGAGCAGTACTTC.

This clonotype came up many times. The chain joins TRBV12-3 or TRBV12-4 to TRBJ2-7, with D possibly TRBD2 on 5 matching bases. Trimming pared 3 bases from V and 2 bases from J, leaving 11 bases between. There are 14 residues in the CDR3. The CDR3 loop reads CASSLASPTYEQYV. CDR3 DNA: TGTGCCAGCAGTTTGGCTAGCCCCACCTACGAGCAGTACGTC.